This is a list of T cell receptor beta chains from one sample in a study of long-term antiretroviral therapy in people with HIV. Using immunoSEQ multiplex PCR, the repertoire was profiled, and TCRdb retains in-frame clones only, with some absent. The repertoire includes 25,000 or so clones, around 83% of them detected once, and over 4.5% sits in the top ten. The specimen was unsorted PBMCs, collected 3 years after starting antiretroviral therapy. The receptors come from a man younger than 30 with HIV. CDR3s include the opening cysteine and the closing phenylalanine or tryptophan. Fields, in order: D gene, clone size, J gene, V gene, CDR3 DNA, CDR3 protein. D genes are given only for firm matches. Rows may omit the clone size; those that give it use once, few, many or a size class.

>TRBD2|once|TRBJ2-7|TRBV28
TGTGCCAGCAGAGATTCGGGACTAGCGGACTACGAGCAGTACTTC
CASRDSGLADYEQYF
>-|-|TRBJ2-3|TRBV25-1
TGTGCCAGCAGTGGTACCGGGACAAGAGATACGCAGTATTTT
CASSGTGTRDTQYF
>-|few|TRBJ1-2|TRBV6-1
TGTGCCAGCAGTGAAGGGGTACAGAGGGGCTACACCTTC
CASSEGVQRGYTF
>-|once|TRBJ2-6|TRBV28
TGTGCCTCGGTGACTGCCGCTGGGGCCAACGTCCTGACTTTC
CASVTAAGANVLTF
>-|-|TRBJ2-6|TRBV5-4
TGTGCCAGCAGCCCGGGTGGGCTTTGGGCCTCTGGGGCCAACGTCCTGACTTTC
CASSPGGLWASGANVLTF
>-|-|TRBJ2-7|TRBV14
TGTGCCAGCAGCCAAGCTTGGGGGGGACAGCGAGGAGGCGAGCAGTACTTC
CASSQAWGGQRGGEQYF
>-|-|TRBJ2-1|TRBV7-3
TGTGCCAGCAGCTTACTAGGGAGCTCCTACAATGAGCAGTTCTTC
CASSLLGSSYNEQFF
>-|-|TRBJ2-5|TRBV5-6
TGTGCCAGCAGCTGGAGAAGTGGTCGGGGGGCGGGGGAGACCCAGTACTTC
CASSWRSGRGAGETQYF
>TRBD1|-|TRBJ1-4|TRBV7-8
TGTGCCAGCAGCTCGCGGGACAGGATGGAAAAACTGTTTTTT
CASSSRDRMEKLFF
>-|-|TRBJ1-1|TRBV19
TGTGCCAGTAGTAGGGGTCCCCTGAACACTGAAGCTTTCTTT
CASSRGPLNTEAFF
>TRBD1|-|TRBJ2-1|TRBV5-8
TGTGCCAGCAGCCAGACAGGGTTGGAGTTCTTC
CASSQTGLEFF
>TRBD1|-|TRBJ1-6|TRBV5-4
TGTGCCAGCAGCGCAGGGGGGGATAATTCACCCCTCCACTTT
CASSAGGDNSPLHF
>-|once|TRBJ1-1|TRBV18
TGTGCCAGCTCACCACTCATGAACACTGAAGCTTTCTTT
CASSPLMNTEAFF
>-|-|TRBJ2-2|TRBV7-8
TGTGCCAGCAGCTTAACGAAGAGGGACACCGGGGAGCTGTTTTTT
CASSLTKRDTGELFF
>-|-|TRBJ1-4|TRBV6-1
TGTGCCAGCAGTGAAGCAACTGCTCCGAATGAAAAACTGTTTTTT
CASSEATAPNEKLFF
>-|-|TRBJ2-5|TRBV15
TGTGCCACCAGCAGAGATACGGAGACCCAGTACTTC
CATSRDTETQYF
>-|-|TRBJ1-3|TRBV6-6
TGTGCCAGCAGACGACATACTTCTGGAAACACCATATATTTT
CASRRHTSGNTIYF
>-|-|TRBJ1-5|TRBV2
TGTGCCAGCATGACCCAGGGCAATCAGCCCCAGCATTTT
CASMTQGNQPQHF
>-|-|TRBJ2-5|TRBV5-1
TGCGCCAGCAGCTTCACCGACAGTCAAGAGACCCAGTACTTC
CASSFTDSQETQYF
>-|-|TRBJ2-5|TRBV11-2
TGTGCCAGCAGCTTAGAGGGGACCAGACAAGAGACCCAGTACTTC
CASSLEGTRQETQYF
>-|few|TRBJ1-6|TRBV7-9
TGTGCCAGCAGCTTATATGGGCAGGAGGTCCACTTT
CASSLYGQEVHF
>-|once|TRBJ1-4|TRBV7-9
TGTGCCAGCAGCCGGACAGCATCTAATGAAAAACTGTTTTTT
CASSRTASNEKLFF
>-|-|TRBJ1-1|TRBV6-5
TGTGCCAGCAGTTATGGCGCAGCGAGGCCTGAAGCTTTCTTT
CASSYGAARPEAFF
>-|-|TRBJ1-2|TRBV6-5
TGTGCCAGCAGTTACGGCAGCACTAGCTATGGCTACACCTTC
CASSYGSTSYGYTF
>TRBD1|-|TRBJ1-1|TRBV27
TGTGCCAGCAGCCTCTTTAGTGGGGCCGACAGGGCTGAAGCTTTCTTT
CASSLFSGADRAEAFF
>TRBD2|-|TRBJ2-1|TRBV11-2
TGTGCCAGCAGCTTAGCCCCGGGAGGCCTTCGGTTCTTC
CASSLAPGGLRFF
>-|once|TRBJ2-3|TRBV19
TGTGCCAGTAGAGGACACCCCTTCACAGATACGCAGTATTTT
CASRGHPFTDTQYF
>-|few|TRBJ1-1|TRBV18
TGTGCCAGCTCACCGGCCGCAGGGTTCGGAGACACTGAAGCTTTCTTT
CASSPAAGFGDTEAFF
>-|-|TRBJ2-5|TRBV18
TGTGCCAGCTCACCCGCTAGGGGAGATCAAGAGACCCAGTACTTC
CASSPARGDQETQYF
>-|-|TRBJ1-2|TRBV4-1
TGCGCCAGCAGCCACAACATAGGCGGCTACACCTTC
CASSHNIGGYTF
>-|-|TRBJ1-2|TRBV6-5
TGTGCCAGCAGAGTTGGGGACCAGATCTATGGCTACACCTTC
CASRVGDQIYGYTF
>TRBD1|-|TRBJ1-2|TRBV27
TGTGCCAGCAGTCTAAATTCTGGGACAGGGTGGGTCTATGGCTACACCTTC
CASSLNSGTGWVYGYTF
>TRBD1|-|TRBJ2-3|TRBV13
TGTGCCAGCAGCTTAAGGACAGGGGTGTCAGATACGCAGTATTTT
CASSLRTGVSDTQYF
>TRBD2|-|TRBJ2-5|TRBV29-1
TGCAGCGTTGGTGGTGGTACTAGCGGGGGGAAGACCCAGTACTTC
CSVGGGTSGGKTQYF
>-|-|TRBJ2-3|TRBV7-7
TGTGCTAGCAGCTTAAGGGCAGGCGACACAGATACGCAGTATTTT
CASSLRAGDTDTQYF
>-|-|TRBJ2-7|TRBV19
TGTGCCAGTAGTATCCGGACAGACACGCGCGAGCAGTACTTC
CASSIRTDTREQYF
>TRBD2|-|TRBJ2-3|TRBV4-2
TGTGCCAGCAGCCCCCGCGGGGGGGACGCAGATACGCAGTATTTT
CASSPRGGDADTQYF